Each of the 28 T cell receptor beta chains below was sequenced from the same sample in a study of graft-versus-host responses after intestinal transplantation. The antigens these receptors bind are not known. Assay: immunoSEQ multiplex PCR; the TCRdb copy retains only in-frame clones and omits some. The sample lists 90,000 to 95,000 clones, about 93% occurring once. Sequences were derived from unstimulated CD8+ T cells sorted from spleen or lymph node cells, sampled before intestinal transplant. These receptors all come from a human donor who received an intestinal transplant.

The DNA for the CDR3 is TGTGCCAGCAGCACGACAGGGGACGGCTCCTACGAGCAGTACTTC. Residues: CASSTTGDGSYEQYF. J is TRBJ2-5 and V is TRBV13, with TRBD1 matching over 8 bases. The J call may be mistaken, given a closer DNA end match to TRBJ2-7. Germline CDR1 reads PRHDT; CDR2 reads FYEKMQ (reference sequence). CDR3 length equals 15 residues.

V is TRBV5-5 and J is TRBJ2-7; 7 bases line up with TRBD2. The V gene end was trimmed by 0 bases and the J gene end by 3 bases; junction bases not matched to a gene: 9. CDR3 length: 16 amino acids. CDR1 SGHKS and CDR2 YYEKEE come from the germline V gene (reference sequence). The DNA of the CDR3 is TGTGCCAGCAGCTTGGCGTCCGGGAGGAGTGACTACGAGCAGTACTTC. Its protein is CASSLASGRSDYEQYF.

The chain has TRBV5-6 and TRBJ2-5; 9 positions match TRBD1. This CDR3 is 19 amino acids long. Germline-derived CDR1 and CDR2 are SGHDT and YYEEEE. V shed 3 bases, J shed 0 bases, and the junction held 15 bases outside the gene matches. The CDR3 sequence is CASSWDRDRETAYQETQYF. For the CDR3, the DNA is TGTGCCAGCAGCTGGGACAGGGATCGCGAAACAGCGTACCAAGAGACCCAGTACTTC.

This chain connects TRBV27 to TRBJ2-2; TRBD1 matches 7 bases. CDR1 is MNHEY, CDR2 SMNVEV, per germline (reference sequence). J was trimmed by 3 bases and V by 3 bases; bases with no gene match: 7. The length of the CDR3 is 16 residues. CDR3 region: CASSFTTGTYTGELFF. The CDR3 DNA is TGTGCCAGCAGTTTTACGACAGGGACCTACACCGGGGAGCTGTTTTTT.

The V and J genes are TRBV6-1 and TRBJ2-5; possibly TRBD2 for D (6 bases). The J call may be faulty, since TRBJ2-7 better matches the DNA end. The CDR3 runs to 15 residues. From germline, CDR1 is MNHNS and CDR2 SASEGT. The CDR3 sequence: CASSLPGLRPYEQYF. CDR3 coding DNA: TGTGCCAGCAGCCTCCCGGGACTCCGTCCCTACGAGCAGTACTTC.

The chain recombines TRBV5-1 with TRBJ1-1; 9 bases align to TRBD1. Germline-derived CDR1 and CDR2 are SGHRS and YFSETQ. The V segment lost 0 bases and the J segment 1 base; nucleotides outside the gene matches: 1. The CDR3 length is 15 residues. CDR3 in amino acids: CASSLEQGANTEAFF. The CDR3 DNA is TGCGCCAGCAGCTTGGAACAGGGGGCGAACACTGAAGCTTTCTTT.

The rearrangement joins TRBV5-6 to TRBJ2-1; TRBD2 matches 7 bases. Germline loops: CDR1 SGHDT, CDR2 YYEEEE. This CDR3 has 15 amino acids. The J segment lost 6 bases and the V segment lost 0 bases, leaving 6 bases of the junction unmatched. The CDR3 bases are TGTGCCAGCAGCTTGGCCGCGGCTAGCGGCAATGAGCAGTTCTTC. Its protein is CASSLAAASGNEQFF.

This rearrangement joins TRBV19 to TRBJ1-5; tentatively, D is TRBD1 (5 bases). The V end was cut by 3 bases, the J end by 3 bases, with 6 bases between. The CDR3 contains 13 residues. Germline V gene lookup returns CDR1 LNHDA and CDR2 SQIVND (reference sequence). The CDR3 here is CASSMTANQPQHF. CDR3 bases: TGTGCCAGTAGTATGACAGCCAATCAGCCCCAGCATTTT.

The V call is TRBV7-8, the J call TRBJ1-2; D is possibly TRBD1 (6 bases). The CDR3 extends over 16 amino acids. V shed 3 bases and J shed 8 bases, with 22 bases lying between them. Germline-derived CDR1 and CDR2 are SGHVS and FQNEAQ. Written as DNA, the CDR3 is TGTGCCAGCAGCTTCGACGAAAGAAAAACAGGGCACGGCTACACCTTC. It is translated as CASSFDERKTGHGYTF. Supplemented by reference TRBV7-8 and TRBJ1-2, the full variable domain reads GAGVSQSPRYKVAKRGQDVALRCDPISGHVSLFWYQQALGQGPEFLTYFQNEAQLDKSGLPSDRFFAERPEGSVSTLKIQRTQQEDSAVYLCASSFDERKTGHGYTFGSGTRLTVV.

The J gene is TRBJ2-1, the V gene TRBV27; 8 nucleotides line up with TRBD1. CDR3 length equals 17 residues. Losses at the gene ends were 2 bases for V and 2 bases for J; bases not matched to a gene: 8. The germline V gene encodes CDR1 MNHEY and CDR2 SMNVEV (reference sequence). The CDR3 sequence: CASSLTGGDVAYNEQFF. As DNA, the CDR3 is TGTGCCAGCAGTTTAACAGGGGGAGACGTAGCCTACAATGAGCAGTTCTTC.

The rearrangement joins TRBV30 to TRBJ2-7; TRBD2 agrees at 12 bases. CDR1 is GTSNPN and CDR2 is SVGIG in the germline V gene (reference sequence). CDR3 length equals 13 residues. The CDR3 reads CAHGLAGSYEQYF. DNA of the CDR3: TGTGCACACGGACTAGCGGGATCCTACGAGCAGTACTTC.

This chain connects TRBV5-4 to TRBJ2-2; 8 bases match TRBD2. This CDR3 has 15 amino acids. V dropped 2 bases and J dropped 5; count of bases not matched to a gene: 5. The germline gives CDR1 SGHNT, CDR2 YYREEE (reference sequence). CDR3 nucleotide sequence: TGTGCCAGCAGCTTCTCGGGAGGGATTACCGGGGAGCTGTTTTTT. Amino acid sequence: CASSFSGGITGELFF.

The gene calls are TRBV30 and TRBJ1-2; D is perhaps TRBD1 (6 bases). Germline assignment: CDR1 GTSNPN and CDR2 SVGIG (reference sequence). Trimming stripped 0 bases from V and 6 bases from J, with 11 bases between. The length of the CDR3 is 13 residues. The CDR3 spells CAWSVGAGDGYTF. DNA of the CDR3: TGTGCCTGGAGTGTAGGGGCAGGGGATGGCTACACCTTC.

The chain has TRBV9 and TRBJ2-1; 8 nucleotides agree with TRBD2. The germline V gene encodes CDR1 SGDLS and CDR2 YYNGEE. Trimming cost V 2 bases and J 3 bases; bases outside gene matches: 4. The CDR3 spans 15 residues. The CDR3 loop is CASSVGSGVYNEQFF. DNA for the CDR3: TGTGCCAGCAGCGTGGGTAGCGGGGTCTACAATGAGCAGTTCTTC. The variable domain in full, with the rest retrieved from reference TRBV9 and TRBJ2-1, is DSGVTQTPKHLITATGQRVTLRCSPRSGDLSVYWYQQSLDQGLQFLIQYYNGEERAKGNILERFSAQQFPDLHSELNLSSLELGDSALYFCASSVGSGVYNEQFFGPGTRLTVL.

The genes are TRBV2 and TRBJ2-2, with 11 bases fitting TRBD1. The length of the CDR3 is 14 residues. Germline V CDR1 and CDR2: SNHLY, FYNNEI. V dropped 8 bases and J dropped 5; count of bases not matched to a gene: 4. The CDR3 region is CASVGTGGTGELFF. CDR3 coding DNA: TGTGCCAGCGTCGGGACAGGGGGTACCGGGGAGCTGTTTTTT.

The rearrangement joins TRBV19 to TRBJ1-5; maybe TRBD1 (5 bases). CDR3 length: 13 residues. Germline CDR1 LNHDA, CDR2 SQIVND (reference sequence). Trimming removed 7 bases at V and 2 bases at J, with 9 bases between. CDR3 protein: CASKGQGNQPQHF. DNA of the CDR3: TGTGCCAGTAAGGGGCAGGGCAATCAGCCCCAGCATTTT.

This clone is judged medium-sized. This chain connects TRBV7-9 to TRBJ1-4, with D maybe TRBD1 (5 bases). The germline V gene encodes CDR1 SEHNR and CDR2 FQNEAQ (reference sequence). This CDR3 contains 14 residues. Trimming pared 1 base from V and 10 bases from J, leaving 13 bases between. The CDR3 protein is CASSLVGEVGKLFF. Here the CDR3 DNA reads TGTGCCAGCAGCTTAGTAGGGGAAGTGGGAAAACTGTTTTTT.

DNA for the CDR3: TGTGCCAGCAGTTGGGGGACAGGCTACGAGCAGTACTTC. Its protein is CASSWGTGYEQYF. This rearrangement joins TRBV27 to TRBJ2-5; 8 bases fit TRBD1. The J call may not be correct, given that the DNA end is closer to TRBJ2-7. The CDR3 spans 13 residues. Germline lookup yields CDR1 MNHEY and CDR2 SMNVEV (reference sequence).

The chain has TRBV6-5 and TRBJ2-7; a possible D gene is TRBD1 (6 bases). Trimming left V 5 bases short and J 5 bases short, with 10 bases between. CDR1 MNHEY and CDR2 SVGAGI come from the germline V gene. This CDR3 spans 12 amino acids. CDR3 region: CASSTGLDEQYF. CDR3 coding DNA: TGTGCCAGCAGTACAGGGTTAGACGAGCAGTACTTC.

Points on this clone: This sequence is one base from a far larger clone and is likely a read error. CDR3 bases: TGTGCCAGCAGCCAAGAATCCCTAGCGGGAGGGGGCGGGGAGCTGTTTTTT. It yields the protein CASSQESLAGGGGELFF. The chain joins TRBV4-2 to TRBJ2-2, with 12 bases identical to TRBD2. The germline gives CDR1 LGHNA, CDR2 YNFKEQ. Trimming took 0 bases from V and 7 from J; bases not matched to a gene: 6. The CDR3 consists of 17 residues.

This clone showed up just once. The chain is built from TRBV15 and TRBJ2-2, with D hard to call. The ends were cut back, 1 base at V and 7 bases at J, with 13 bases in the middle. The CDR3 spans 15 residues. The V gene's germline CDR1 is LNHNV and CDR2 YYDKDF (reference sequence). The CDR3 DNA is TGTGCCACCAGCAGAGGAACGAGGATGGGCGGGGAGCTGTTTTTT. Translation: CATSRGTRMGGELFF.

The sample holds one count of this clone. The chain employs TRBV30 and TRBJ1-3, with D possibly TRBD1 on 6 matching bases. Trimming shortened V by 3 bases and J by 3 bases, and 12 bases separated the two germline ends. The CDR3 is made up of 14 amino acids. In germline, CDR1 is GTSNPN, CDR2 SVGIG (reference sequence). The CDR3 DNA sequence: TGTGCCTGGAGGGCAGGGGCGAGTGGAAACACCATATATTTT. Encoded protein: CAWRAGASGNTIYF. The full variable domain, in which reference TRBV30 and TRBJ1-3 provide the parts outside the CDR3, is SQTIHQWPATLVQPVGSPLSLECTVEGTSNPNLYWYRQAAGRGLQLLFYSVGIGQISSEVPQNLSASRPQDRQFILSSKKLLLSDSGFYLCAWRAGASGNTIYFGEGSWLTVV.

Comments on this clone: No DNA is shown, since the ends of the CDR3 on it are uncertain; the CDR3 is the one TCRdb lists. The CDR3 sequence is CASSSSTDRHYGYTF. V usage is TRBV27 and J usage is TRBJ1-2; TRBD1 is the table's D call and was not checked against the DNA. The CDR3 comprises 15 residues, both ends counted. Germline CDR1 MNHEY, CDR2 SMNVEV (reference sequence).

J is TRBJ2-3 and V is TRBV11-2; D is uncertain. The CDR3 totals 13 residues. Trimming cost V 4 bases and J 6 bases, with 11 bases left between them. Germline CDR1 is SGHAT and CDR2 is FQNNGV. The CDR3 loop is CASSSRLVDTQYF. CDR3 nucleotides: TGTGCCAGCAGCTCGAGACTCGTCGATACGCAGTATTTT. The complete variable domain, with remaining parts taken from reference TRBV11-2 and TRBJ2-3, reads EAGVAQSPRYKIIEKRQSVAFWCNPISGHATLYWYQQILGQGPKLLIQFQNNGVVDDSQLPKDRFSAERLKGVDSTLKIQPAKLEDSAVYLCASSSRLVDTQYFGPGTRLTVL.

The chain uses TRBV6-1 and TRBJ2-3; D unclear. V lost 4 bases and J lost 0, with 8 bases in between. Germline CDR1 MNHNS, CDR2 SASEGT. This CDR3 comprises 14 residues. This CDR3 reads CASSGHSSTDTQYF. CDR3 bases: TGTGCCAGCAGTGGACATTCTAGCACAGATACGCAGTATTTT.

The chain combines TRBV19 with TRBJ1-1; D gene uncertain. The CDR3 is made up of 14 amino acids. CDR1 and CDR2 (germline): LNHDA, SQIVND (reference sequence). V gave up 1 base and J gave up 2 bases, with 8 bases separating them. CDR3 sequence: CASSIATVNTEAFF. DNA of the CDR3: TGTGCCAGTAGTATAGCAACTGTAAACACTGAAGCTTTCTTT.

The rearrangement joins TRBV5-8 to TRBJ1-2, with a tentative D call TRBD1 (5 bases). The CDR3 spans 14 residues. The V end lost 4 bases, the J end lost 6 bases, and 16 bases lay between the germline ends. Germline lookup yields CDR1 SGHTS and CDR2 YDEGEE. In DNA, the CDR3 is TGTGCCAGCAGCGCCTTCGGGGGACTGGATGGCTACACCTTC. The encoded protein is CASSAFGGLDGYTF.

This sequence joins TRBV7-6 and TRBJ2-1, with 12 bases identical to TRBD2. Germline loops: CDR1 SGHVS, CDR2 FNYEAQ. CDR3 length equals 16 residues. V lost 5 bases, J lost 3 bases, and 5 bases stayed unmatched. The CDR3 region has the DNA TGTGCCAGCAGCCGGACTAGCGGGACGTTCTACAATGAGCAGTTCTTC. Protein product: CASSRTSGTFYNEQFF. Using reference TRBV7-6 and TRBJ2-1 for the parts outside the CDR3, the full variable domain is GAGVSQSPRYKVTKRGQDVALRCDPISGHVSLYWYRQALGQGPEFLTYFNYEAQQDKSGLPNDRFSAERPEGSISTLTIQRTEQRDSAMYRCASSRTSGTFYNEQFFGPGTRLTVL.